This T cell receptor (beta chain) was identified in a study of blood T cell repertoires in COVID-19 (dated by TCRdb to 2020 to 2021). As for the study more broadly: Collaborator samples came from the United States, Italy and Spain and covered acute and convalescent phases of COVID-19. The prospective study material was composed of cDNA or gDNA derived from T cells, B-cell-depleted T cells, or PBMCs. Deeply sampled blood TCRbeta repertoires from subjects exposed to, actively infected with, or recovered from COVID-19 were included in the dataset. The repertoires were released in a freely available public database meant as a resource for research on the immune response to SARS-CoV-2. Samples came from the ongoing ImmuneRACE study (first 160 participants) plus 1,254 subjects from 6 global collaborators. Sample metadata almost always included a de-identified subject ID, COVID-19 status, age in years and sex. Where HLA class I and class II types were available, the types were taken from metadata supplied by the sample provider, not from assay-based typing.

Notes on this clone: It has no known antigen specificity. No much larger clone exists at a distance of one base, and base qualities are not known.

In the prospective study, participants were about 18 to 95 years old, resided in under 30 geographic areas of the United States, and were enrolled through a virtual design. In the prospective study, participants were assigned to cohorts based on the clinical history participants reported in a screening survey and a study questionnaire. ImmuneRACE Cohort 3 recovered participants were defined by two consecutive negative NP/OP PCR tests, healthcare professional clearance, or symptom resolution. In the prospective study, whole blood, serum and a nasopharyngeal or oropharyngeal swab were collected from each participant by mobile phlebotomists. Prospective study participants could optionally give additional blood draws and questionnaires over an approximately two-month period. Before DNA extraction, blood samples from the prospective study were shipped at room temperature or frozen. What the study reported, not specific to this receptor: The amount of clinical and demographic metadata varied by source and participant and was provided uncurated.

TCRbeta CDR3 regions were amplified from genomic DNA by means of the immunoSEQ Assay, a bias-controlled multiplex PCR. As for the original processing: Nucleated cell counts per sample were estimated from amplification of reference gene primers within the assay. To quantify the absolute abundance of each unique TCRbeta CDR3 rearrangement, sequence reads were collapsed and filtered. For each sample, productive Simpson clonality was calculated as the square root of Simpson's diversity index across productive rearrangements. Entries here come from immuneACCESS through TCRdb and include only in-frame sequences with V and J called. Some clones fail to appear in such tables; in the studies checked, an unresolved V gene covers under half of the shortfall, and the cause of the remainder is unknown. Clone size and V and J calls were adopted from that table, with D and trimming inferred from the DNA. The table for this sample lists 110,000 to 150,000 clones; just over 85% of them were counted only once. The ten most abundant clones make up roughly 4% of the sample.

Spanning cysteine to phenylalanine, the CDR3 consists of 15 amino acids. Solely the CDR3 DNA is kept, with 45 bases framed from the first base. CDR1 is given as SGDLS and CDR2 as YYNGEE, both from the germline V gene. Clipping removes 3 bases from V and 8 bases from J, with 8 as the unmatched junction base count. The chain links TRBV9 with TRBJ1-6; 7 middle bases align to TRBD1. Sequenced material: PBMCs or T cells enriched from blood (not recorded which). The clonotype originates from a middle-aged man who had recovered from COVID-19. The CDR3 reads CASSEATGLDSPLHF. The DNA reads as follows: TGTGCCAGCAGCGAGGCGACAGGGTTGGATTCACCCCTCCACTTT.